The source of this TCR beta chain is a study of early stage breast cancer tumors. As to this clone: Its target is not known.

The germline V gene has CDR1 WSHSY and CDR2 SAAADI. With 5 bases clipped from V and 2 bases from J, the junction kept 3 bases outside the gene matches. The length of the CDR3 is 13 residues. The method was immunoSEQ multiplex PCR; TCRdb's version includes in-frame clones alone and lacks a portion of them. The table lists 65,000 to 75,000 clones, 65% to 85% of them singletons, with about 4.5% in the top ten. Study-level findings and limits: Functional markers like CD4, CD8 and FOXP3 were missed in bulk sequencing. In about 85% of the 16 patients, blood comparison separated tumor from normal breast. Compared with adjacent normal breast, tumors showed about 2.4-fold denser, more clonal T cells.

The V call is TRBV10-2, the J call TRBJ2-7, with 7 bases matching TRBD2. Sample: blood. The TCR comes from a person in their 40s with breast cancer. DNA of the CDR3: TGCGCCAGCAGTAGGGACTATGCCTACGAGCAGTACTTC. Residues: CASSRDYAYEQYF.